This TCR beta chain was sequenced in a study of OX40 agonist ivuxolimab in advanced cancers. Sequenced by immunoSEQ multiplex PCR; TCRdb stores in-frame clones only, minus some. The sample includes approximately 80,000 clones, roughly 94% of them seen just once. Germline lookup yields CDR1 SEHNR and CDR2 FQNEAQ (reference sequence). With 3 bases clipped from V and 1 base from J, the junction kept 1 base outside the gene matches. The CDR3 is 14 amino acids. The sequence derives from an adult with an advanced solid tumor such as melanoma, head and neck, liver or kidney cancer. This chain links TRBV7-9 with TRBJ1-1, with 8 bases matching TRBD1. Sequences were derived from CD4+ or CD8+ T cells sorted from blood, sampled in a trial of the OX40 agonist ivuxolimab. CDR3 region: CASSLGTGNTEAFF. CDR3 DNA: TGTGCCAGCAGCTTGGGGACAGGGAACACTGAAGCTTTCTTT.